The clone carrying this T cell receptor beta chain was observed a few times. Those enrolled in Seattle joined during active infection and were followed longitudinally afterward. The record originates from a study of blood T cell repertoires in COVID-19. For the study at large: Specimens from acute and convalescent COVID-19 originated in the United States, Italy and Spain.

Trimming removed 1 base at V and 1 base at J, with 10 bases between. There are 15 residues in the CDR3. Per germline, CDR1 LGHNA and CDR2 YNFKEQ. Original processing methods: Reference gene primer amplification in the assay estimated nucleated cell counts. Assay: immunoSEQ multiplex PCR; the TCRdb copy retains only in-frame clones and omits some. V and J calls and clone size are as listed in that table; D and trimming were resolved from the DNA. The profile shows around 57,000 clones, approximately 86% of them singletons. The chain has TRBV4-2 and TRBJ1-1; a weak D match, TRBD1 (5 bases). The clonotype was recovered from a woman older than 75 with COVID-19, enrolled during active disease. The sample taken for sequencing was peripheral blood. This chain's CDR3 is CASSQGGLENTEAFF. The CDR3 DNA is TGTGCCAGCAGCCAAGGGGGCTTGGAGAACACTGAAGCTTTCTTT.